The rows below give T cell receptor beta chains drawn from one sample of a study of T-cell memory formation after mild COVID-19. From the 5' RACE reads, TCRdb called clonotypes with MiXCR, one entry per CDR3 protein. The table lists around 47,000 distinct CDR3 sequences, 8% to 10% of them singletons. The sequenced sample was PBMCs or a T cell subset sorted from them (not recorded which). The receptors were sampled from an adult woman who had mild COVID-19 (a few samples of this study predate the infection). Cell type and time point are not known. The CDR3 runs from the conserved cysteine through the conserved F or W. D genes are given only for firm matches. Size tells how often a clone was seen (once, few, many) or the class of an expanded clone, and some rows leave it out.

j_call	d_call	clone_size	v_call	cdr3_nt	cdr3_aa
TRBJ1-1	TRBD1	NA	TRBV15	TGTGCCACCAGCAGAGATATGACAGGGAGTCGGACTGAAGCTTTCTTT	CATSRDMTGSRTEAFF
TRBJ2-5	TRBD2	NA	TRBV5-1	TGCGCCAGCAGCTCGACTAGCGCGAGAGAGACCCAGTACTTC	CASSSTSARETQYF
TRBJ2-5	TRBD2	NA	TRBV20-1	TGCAGTGCAGAAGCGGGAGGAGAGACCCAGTACTTC	CSAEAGGETQYF
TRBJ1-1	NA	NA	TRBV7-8	TGTGCCAGCAGCTTATCTACAGGTTTGGACACTGAAGCTTTCTTT	CASSLSTGLDTEAFF
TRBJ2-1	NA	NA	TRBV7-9	TGTGCCAGCAGCTTCCGGCCCCTTAGCGATGAGCAGTTCTTC	CASSFRPLSDEQFF
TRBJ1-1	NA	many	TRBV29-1	TGCAGCGTCGGGGACCCCGGAACTGAAGCTTTCTTT	CSVGDPGTEAFF
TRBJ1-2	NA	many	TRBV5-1	TGCGCCAGCAGCCCACAGGTTAACTATGGCTACACCTTC	CASSPQVNYGYTF
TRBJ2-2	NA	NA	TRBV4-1	TGCGCCAGCGGGACGGCCTCGAACACCGGGGAGCTGTTTTTT	CASGTASNTGELFF
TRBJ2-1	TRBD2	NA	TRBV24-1	TGTGCCACCAGTGATTCGACTAGCGGGAGGGACAATGAGCAGTTCTTC	CATSDSTSGRDNEQFF
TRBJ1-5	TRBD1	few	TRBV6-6	TGTGCCAGCAGACCGGGACAGTATAGCAATCAGCCCCAGCATTTT	CASRPGQYSNQPQHF
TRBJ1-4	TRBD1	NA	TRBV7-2	TGTGCCAGCAGCTTAGGGACAGGGGCCCTAGTAGCTAATGAAAAACTGTTTTTT	CASSLGTGALVANEKLFF
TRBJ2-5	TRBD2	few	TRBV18	TGTGCCAGCTCACCGGGGCTAGCGGACCAAGAGACCCAGTACTTC	CASSPGLADQETQYF
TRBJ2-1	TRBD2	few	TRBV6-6	TGTGCCAGCAGTCTCATAGCGGGGGGGAACAATGAGCAGTTCTTC	CASSLIAGGNNEQFF
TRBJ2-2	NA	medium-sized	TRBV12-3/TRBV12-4	TGTGCCAGCAGTTTAGCGGGGGGGAACACCGGGGAGCTGTTTTTT	CASSLAGGNTGELFF
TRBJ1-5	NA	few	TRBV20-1	TGCAGTGCTGGTGGGGGGGGGATTAGGAGCAATCAGCCCCAGCATTTT	CSAGGGGIRSNQPQHF
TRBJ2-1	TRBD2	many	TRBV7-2	TGTGCCAGCAGCCGAGAAATAGCGGGAGGAAAGGGATTCTTC	CASSREIAGGKGFF
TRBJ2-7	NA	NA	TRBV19	TGTGCCAGTAGTATAGGACTAGGAAGCCACGAGCAGTACTTC	CASSIGLGSHEQYF
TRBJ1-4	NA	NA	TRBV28	TGTGCCAGCAGAATAGGAGGGACAACTAATGAAAAACTGTTTTTT	CASRIGGTTNEKLFF
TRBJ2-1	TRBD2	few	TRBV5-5	TGTGCCAGCAGCTTGGCCGGGGGGGGACCCCGGGACAATGAGCAGTTCTTC	CASSLAGGGPRDNEQFF
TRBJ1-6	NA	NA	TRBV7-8	TGTGCCAGCAGCTTAGTGGCGACAGCCCAGAATTCACCCCTCCACTTT	CASSLVATAQNSPLHF
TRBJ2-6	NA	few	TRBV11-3	TGTGCCAGCAGCCGGCTAGGGGACTCTGGGGCCAACGTCCTGACTTTC	CASSRLGDSGANVLTF
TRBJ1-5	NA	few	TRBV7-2	TGTGCCAGCAGCTTAACGGACATAAATCAGCCCCAGCATTTT	CASSLTDINQPQHF
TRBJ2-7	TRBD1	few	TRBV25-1	TGTGCCAACGGCCGAACAGGGGGAGAGTACGAGCAGTACTTC	CANGRTGGEYEQYF
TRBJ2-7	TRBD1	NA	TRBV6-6	TGTGCCAGCAGTTCAGGGACAGCCTCCTACGAGCAGTACTTC	CASSSGTASYEQYF
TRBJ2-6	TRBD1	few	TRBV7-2	TGTGCCAGCAGCTTAACGATTCAACAGGGGAGTGGGGCCAACGTCCTGACTTTC	CASSLTIQQGSGANVLTF
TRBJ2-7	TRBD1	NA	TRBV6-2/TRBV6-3	TGTGCCAGCAGTAACAGGGACAGCCGCCGTTCCTACGAGCAGTACTTC	CASSNRDSRRSYEQYF
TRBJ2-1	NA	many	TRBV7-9	TGTGCCAGCAGCTTAGCCAGTGCGACCCCTGGGGAGCAGTTCTTC	CASSLASATPGEQFF
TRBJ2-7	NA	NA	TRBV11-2	TGTGCCAGCAGCCGATCCGGGATTTTAGACGGATCCTACGAGCAGTACTTC	CASSRSGILDGSYEQYF
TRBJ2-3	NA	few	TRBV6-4	TGTGCCAGCAGTGACAGCTCCGAGGGGAGCACAGATACGCAGTATTTT	CASSDSSEGSTDTQYF
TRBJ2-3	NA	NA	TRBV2	TGTGCCAGCAGTCTACGGGAAGGGTCAGATACGCAGTATTTT	CASSLREGSDTQYF
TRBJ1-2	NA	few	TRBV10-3	TGTGCCACCGCAGACAGTAACTATGGCTACACCTTC	CATADSNYGYTF
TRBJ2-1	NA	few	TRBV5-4	TGTGCCAGCAGCTTCCTGTGGGGGGAGGAGCAGTTCTTC	CASSFLWGEEQFF
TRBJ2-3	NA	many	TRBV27	TGTGCCAGCAGGCTGGAGGCGGGAAGAAGGGCAGATACGCAGTATTTT	CASRLEAGRRADTQYF
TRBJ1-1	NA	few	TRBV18	TGTGCCAGCTCACCCAGACAAGGTTCGAACACTGAAGCTTTCTTT	CASSPRQGSNTEAFF
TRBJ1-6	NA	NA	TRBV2	TGTGCCAGCAGGGCTGGGGAGGGTGGAACGAATTCACCCCTCCACTTT	CASRAGEGGTNSPLHF
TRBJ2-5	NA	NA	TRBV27	TGTGCCAGCAGGACGTACCAAGAGACCCAGTACTTC	CASRTYQETQYF
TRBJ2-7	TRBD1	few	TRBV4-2	TGTGCCAGCAGCCAGACACCGGGACAGGGGGCGTACGAGCAGTACTTC	CASSQTPGQGAYEQYF
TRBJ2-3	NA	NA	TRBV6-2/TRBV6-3	TGTGCCAGCAGCCAAACCCAAGTGGGAGATACGCAGTATTTT	CASSQTQVGDTQYF
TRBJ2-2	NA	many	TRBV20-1	TGCAGTGCCGTGTGGGCGAACACCGGGGAGCTGTTTTTT	CSAVWANTGELFF
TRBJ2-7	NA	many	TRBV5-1	TGCGCCAGCAGCTTGTCGGTCGTTGGGGGCGACGAGCAGTACTTC	CASSLSVVGGDEQYF
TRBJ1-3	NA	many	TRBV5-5	TGTGCCAGCAGCTTCAGAATGGGAGGTGGAAACACCATATATTTT	CASSFRMGGGNTIYF
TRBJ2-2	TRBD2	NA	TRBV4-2	TGTGCCAGCAGCCAACTTAGCGGGAGGAACACCGGGGAGCTGTTTTTT	CASSQLSGRNTGELFF
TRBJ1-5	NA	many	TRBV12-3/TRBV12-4	TGTGCCAGCAGTCTAGGACAGCCCCAGCATTTT	CASSLGQPQHF
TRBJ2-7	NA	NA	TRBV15	TGTGCCACCAGCAGAGATGTATATGGGGGAGACGAGCAGTACTTC	CATSRDVYGGDEQYF
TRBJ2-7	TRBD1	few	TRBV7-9	TGTGCCAGCAGCTGGACCGGGACAGGGTCCTACGAGCAGTACTTC	CASSWTGTGSYEQYF
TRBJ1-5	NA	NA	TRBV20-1	TGCAGTGCTAGTGAACACAGCAATCAGCCCCAGCATTTT	CSASEHSNQPQHF
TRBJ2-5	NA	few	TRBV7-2	TGTGCCAGCAGCTTAGGTGAAGATAGAGAGACCCAGTACTTC	CASSLGEDRETQYF
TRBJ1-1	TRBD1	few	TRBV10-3	TGTGCCATCAGGGAAACAGGGGAGATCACTGAAGCTTTCTTT	CAIRETGEITEAFF
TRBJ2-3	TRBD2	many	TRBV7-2	TGTGCCAGCAGCTTAGGACTAGCGGGAGGTCGGGAAACGCAGTATTTT	CASSLGLAGGRETQYF
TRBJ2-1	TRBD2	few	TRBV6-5	TGTGCCAGCAGTTACTCTTCGGGGGGTGAGCAGTTCTTC	CASSYSSGGEQFF
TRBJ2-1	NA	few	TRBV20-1	TGCAGGGCCGGAGGTTCCTACAATGAGCAGTTCTTC	CRAGGSYNEQFF
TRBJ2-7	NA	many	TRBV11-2	TGTGCCAGCAGCTTTGGGGTAGACCTGGGGGAGCAGTACTTC	CASSFGVDLGEQYF